This T cell receptor (beta chain) was captured in a study of vaccination and CD4 T cells after COVID-19 (dated by TCRdb to between 2020 and 2023). Context from the whole study: Convalescent patients had a positive SARS-CoV-2 result on nasal swab PCR, and of these patients, some 10 had mild disease and one had severe disease. Post-COVID blood samples from convalescent patients were collected a median of 101 days after diagnosis, with a range of roughly 35 to 161 days. In ten to eleven COVID-19 convalescent patients and a few infection-naive healthy vaccine recipients, researchers compared the spike-specific CD4+ TCR repertoire from before mRNA vaccination with the repertoire from after. The convalescent cohort comprised six males and four females, including two Hispanic individuals, seven Caucasians, two Asians and one multiracial person. Post-vaccine blood samples were obtained a median of about 77 days after the second vaccine dose, with a range of roughly 13 to 250 days. Control cultures used a CEFX viral epitope pool as positive control, an HIV-1 Nef peptide pool as negative control, or no peptide. Participants received two doses of either the Pfizer-BioNTech BNT162b2 vaccine (n=8) or the Moderna mRNA-1273 vaccine (n=2). Overlapping spike peptide pools from SARS-CoV-2 and from the common cold coronaviruses HCoV-NL63, HCoV-OC43 and HCoV-229E were used as culture stimuli. The paper as a whole reports these results and caveats: In convalescent patients, a median 86.3% of post-vaccine SARS-CoV-2-reactive clones were detected only after vaccination, and vaccine-specific priming was suggested by this finding. The median count of SARS-CoV-2-reactive clonotypes went up from 20 to 25 after infection to 38 after vaccination, although the change was not significant. Relatively few convalescent patients were included in the study, and early timepoints after natural infection were not analyzed. Of the vaccine-specific clones found in convalescent patients, nearly all (304 of 307) were mono-reactive for SARS-CoV-2 spike instead of being cross-reactive with common cold coronaviruses.

What this sample's treatment or condition label stands for: approximately 9-day PBMC culture with coronavirus spike peptide pools or control peptides (ViraFEST assay). The study used the ViraFEST assay, which expanded antigen-specific T cells with peptide pools and then identified expanded clonotypes by TCR sequencing. Positive SARS-CoV-2 PCR tests in the convalescent patients dated from March to December 2020, before Alpha, Beta and Delta variants emerged in the United States. Each well held 2 million to 2.5 million PBMCs cultured with approximately 10 ug/ml peptide pools in IMDM containing about 5% human AB serum and around 10 IU/ml IL-2. On days 3 and 7, half of the culture medium was replaced with fresh IL-2-containing medium. After roughly 9 days of culture, CD4+ T cells were isolated by negative selection with the EasySep CD4+ T cell isolation kit. Ficoll-Paque Plus gradient centrifugation was used to isolate PBMCs from whole blood, and the isolated PBMCs were then either used fresh or cryopreserved at -140C. Culture conditions were generally each tested in triplicate wells.

This clonotype showed up just a few times. Its target antigen remains unknown. No much larger clonotype is one base removed from it; base qualities were not supplied. From its cysteine to its phenylalanine, the CDR3 spans 13 amino acids. CDR3 DNA is the only sequence kept; it has 39 bases, read in frame from the first base. CDR1 MNHNS and CDR2 SASEGT were looked up in the germline V gene. Compared with germline, V lacks 8 bases and J lacks 3 bases; bases without a gene match: 3. Library preparation used PCR. DNA from cultured CD4+ T cells underwent TCR sequencing with the Oncomine TCR Beta short-read assay at the Johns Hopkins FTIC core. The QIAamp micro DNA kit was used to extract genomic DNA from the cultured CD4+ T cells. Oncomine TCR Beta libraries from cultured CD4+ T cells were pooled with unique dual indexes and sequenced on an Illumina iSeq 100. On the study's bioinformatics: Non-productive sequences were filtered out, and CDR3s that did not start with C, did not end with F or W, or were shorter than 7 amino acids were discarded. Antigen-specific clonotypes were identified using the MANAFEST web application through comparison of peptide-stimulated wells with reference and other culture wells. An FDR below 0.05, an odds ratio above 5, and a productive frequency above 0.1% in at least two of three replicate wells were required for clones to be considered positive. A clonotype counted as cross-reactive if it showed significant expansion both in the SARS-CoV-2 spike wells and in at least one common cold coronavirus spike condition. CDR3 homology was assessed with Levenshtein distances (stringdist) and unrooted phylogenetic trees (ape) in R version 3.6.1. In TCRdb, the public reads were trimmed at Q25 with fastp and aligned with MiXCR, with productive beta chains retained. Rows matching on CDR3 protein sequence are summarized as one entry with the most common DNA and genes. For this entry, the V and J calls and clone size follow TCRdb and not the study's own pipeline. This sample is represented by some 13,000 distinct CDR3 sequences; approximately 61% of them were singletons. Of the sample, more than 11% falls within the top ten clones.

This receptor was taken from a human donor who had recovered from COVID-19. The chain is assembled from TRBV6-1 and TRBJ2-4; a stretch of 8 junction bases matches TRBD1. The sample was CD4+ T cells from blood, cultured in vitro. DNA sequence: TGTGCCAGCCAGGGGGCGGGCAAAAACATTCAGTACTTC. It translates as CASQGAGKNIQYF.